The sequence of this T cell receptor (beta chain) was determined in a study of a mutant IDH1 vaccine in newly diagnosed glioma. The wider study: Averaging roughly 40 years of age, treated patients were about 60% male and 37.5% female. Radiotherapy, temozolomide, or both had been given previously, and both were given to most. Findings of the study overall: Vaccine-induced responses were seen in 85% to 95% of patients, spanning several MHC alleles.

This clone has just a few counts. Its antigen is unknown. The assay was immunoSEQ multiplex PCR, and TCRdb's table has in-frame clones only and misses some. The sample yields about 36,000 clones, roughly 89% seen once. Time point in this sample: baseline, week 1 (first vaccination visit). Treatment given: pre-vaccination baseline after standard-of-care therapy. The CDR3 sequence is 15 residues long. Trimming removed 3 bases at V and 1 base at J, with 12 bases between. The germline V gene has CDR1 SGHTA and CDR2 FQGNSA. This sequence originates from a man aged 18 to 29 with glioma. The specimen comprised PBMCs, sampled from a glioma patient treated with radiotherapy, temozolomide or both. The chain has TRBV7-2 and TRBJ1-1, with D perhaps matching TRBD1 (6 bases). In DNA form, the CDR3 reads TGTGCCAGCAGCTTCCCACAGGGACGGAACACTGAAGCTTTCTTT. Translating gives CASSFPQGRNTEAFF.